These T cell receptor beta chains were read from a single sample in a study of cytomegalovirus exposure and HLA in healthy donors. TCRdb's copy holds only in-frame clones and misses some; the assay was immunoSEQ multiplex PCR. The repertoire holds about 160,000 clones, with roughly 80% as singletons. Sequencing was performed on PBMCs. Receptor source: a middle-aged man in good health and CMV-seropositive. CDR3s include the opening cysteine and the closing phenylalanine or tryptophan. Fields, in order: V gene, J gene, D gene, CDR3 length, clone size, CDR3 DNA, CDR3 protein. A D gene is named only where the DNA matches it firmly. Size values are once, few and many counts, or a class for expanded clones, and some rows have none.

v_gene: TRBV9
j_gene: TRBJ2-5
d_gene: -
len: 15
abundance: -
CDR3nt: TGTGCCAGCAGCGTAGGCGGACTAAATAAGGAGACCCAGTACTTC
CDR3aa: CASSVGGLNKETQYF

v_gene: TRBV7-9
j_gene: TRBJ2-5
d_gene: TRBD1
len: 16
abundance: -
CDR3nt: TGCGCCAGCAGCCAGACTTCCGGGACAGGGGGCGAGACCCAGTACTTC
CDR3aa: CASSQTSGTGGETQYF

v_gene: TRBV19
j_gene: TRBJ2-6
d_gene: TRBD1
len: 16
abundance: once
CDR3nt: TGTGCCAGTAGTGTTACCGGGACAGATGGGGCCAACGTCCTGACTTTC
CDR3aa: CASSVTGTDGANVLTF

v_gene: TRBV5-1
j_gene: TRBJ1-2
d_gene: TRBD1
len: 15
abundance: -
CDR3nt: TGCGCCAGCAGGATAGGGGACAGGGAGGGCTATGGCTACACCTTC
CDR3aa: CASRIGDREGYGYTF

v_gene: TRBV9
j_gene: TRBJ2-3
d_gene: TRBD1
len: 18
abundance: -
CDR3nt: TGTGCCAGCAGCCCGGGGCGGACAGGGGGCGCGTCTGTATATACGCAGTATTTT
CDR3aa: CASSPGRTGGASVYTQYF

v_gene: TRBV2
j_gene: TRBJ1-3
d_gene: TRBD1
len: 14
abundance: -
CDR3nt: TGTGCCAGCAGTCTACAGGGGACTGGAAACACCATATATTTT
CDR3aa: CASSLQGTGNTIYF

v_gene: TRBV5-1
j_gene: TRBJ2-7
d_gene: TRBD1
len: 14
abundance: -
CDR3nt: TGCGCCAGCAGCTCTAGACAGGGGGCCTACGAGCAGTACTTC
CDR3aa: CASSSRQGAYEQYF

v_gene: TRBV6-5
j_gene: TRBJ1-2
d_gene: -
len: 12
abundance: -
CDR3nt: TGTGCCAGCAGTTTCGGGGACTATGGCTACACCTTC
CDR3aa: CASSFGDYGYTF

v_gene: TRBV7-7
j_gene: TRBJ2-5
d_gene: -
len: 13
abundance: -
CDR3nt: TGTGCCGGCAGCTTGTGGGACACGCAGACCCAGTACTTC
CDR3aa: CAGSLWDTQTQYF

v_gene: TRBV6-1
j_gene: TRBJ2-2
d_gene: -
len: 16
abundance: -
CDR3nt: TGTGCCAGCAGTGAACGAGGACAGAGGAACACCGGGGAGCTGTTTTTT
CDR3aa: CASSERGQRNTGELFF

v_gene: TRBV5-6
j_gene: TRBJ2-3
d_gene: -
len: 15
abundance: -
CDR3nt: TGTGCCAGCAGCTTGGCTGGCGGAGACACAGATACGCAGTATTTT
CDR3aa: CASSLAGGDTDTQYF

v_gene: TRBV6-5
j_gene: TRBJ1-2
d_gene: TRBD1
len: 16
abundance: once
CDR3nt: TGTGCCAGCAGTTACTCTCTACCGGGACAGAGCTATGGCTACACCTTC
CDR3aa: CASSYSLPGQSYGYTF

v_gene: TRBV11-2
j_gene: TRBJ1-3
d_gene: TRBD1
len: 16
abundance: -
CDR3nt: TGTGCCAGCAGCTTCTCAGGGGGAAGCTCTGGAAACACCATATATTTT
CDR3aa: CASSFSGGSSGNTIYF

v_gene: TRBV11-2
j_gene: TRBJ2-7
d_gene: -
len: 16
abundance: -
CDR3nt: TGTGCCAGCAGCTTAGACCCCTCCGGGCAGGGCTACGAGCAGTACTTC
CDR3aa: CASSLDPSGQGYEQYF

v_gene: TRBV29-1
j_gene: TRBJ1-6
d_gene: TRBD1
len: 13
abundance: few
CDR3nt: TGCAGCGTTGGCGGACAGGGGGGTTCACCCCTCCACTTT
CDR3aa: CSVGGQGGSPLHF

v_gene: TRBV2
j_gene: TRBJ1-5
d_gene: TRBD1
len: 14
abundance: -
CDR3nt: TGTGCCACCCGGGACAGGGTAGGCAATCAGCCCCAGCATTTT
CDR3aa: CATRDRVGNQPQHF

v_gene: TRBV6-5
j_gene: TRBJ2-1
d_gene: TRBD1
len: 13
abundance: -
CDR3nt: TGTGCCAGCACCGGACAGGGCAGGAATGAGCAGTTCTTC
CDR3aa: CASTGQGRNEQFF

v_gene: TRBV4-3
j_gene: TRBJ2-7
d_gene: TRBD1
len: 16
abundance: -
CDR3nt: TGCGCCAGCAGCCAGGCGAGGGACAGGATATTCTACGAGCAGTACTTC
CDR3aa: CASSQARDRIFYEQYF

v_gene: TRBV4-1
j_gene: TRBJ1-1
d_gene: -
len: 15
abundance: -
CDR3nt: TGCGCCAGCAGCTATGGACAGAACTTGAACACTGAAGCTTTCTTT
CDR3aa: CASSYGQNLNTEAFF

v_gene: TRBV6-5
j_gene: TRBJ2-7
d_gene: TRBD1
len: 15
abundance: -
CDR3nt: TGTGCCAGCAGTTACCGGGACAGGGGAGCCTACGAGCAGTACTTC
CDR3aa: CASSYRDRGAYEQYF

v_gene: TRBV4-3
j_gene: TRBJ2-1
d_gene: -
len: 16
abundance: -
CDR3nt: TGCGCCAGCAGCCAAGAATGGACTAGGGGGTACAATGAGCAGTTCTTC
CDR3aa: CASSQEWTRGYNEQFF

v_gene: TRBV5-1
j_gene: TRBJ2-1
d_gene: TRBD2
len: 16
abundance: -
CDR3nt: TGCGCCAGCAGCGTACTGAGCGGGGGGGCCGTCCATGAGCAGTTCTTC
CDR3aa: CASSVLSGGAVHEQFF

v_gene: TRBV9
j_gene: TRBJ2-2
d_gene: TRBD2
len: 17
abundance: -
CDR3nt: TGTGCCAGCAGCCTGGGACTAGCGGGGTCTGGCACCGGGGAGCTGTTTTTT
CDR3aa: CASSLGLAGSGTGELFF

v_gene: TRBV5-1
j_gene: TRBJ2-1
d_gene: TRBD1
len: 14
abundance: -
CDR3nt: TGCGCCAGCTATCCGGGACAGGGATCCAATGAGCAGTTCTTC
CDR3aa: CASYPGQGSNEQFF

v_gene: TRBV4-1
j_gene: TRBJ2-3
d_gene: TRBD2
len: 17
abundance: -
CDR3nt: TGCGCCAGCAGCGGACTAGCGGGGAGGACGAGGTTAGATACGCAGTATTTT
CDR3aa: CASSGLAGRTRLDTQYF

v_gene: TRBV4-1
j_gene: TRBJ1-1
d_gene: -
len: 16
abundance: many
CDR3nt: TGCGCCAGCAGCCAAGTTCCGACAGGAATGAACACTGAAGCTTTCTTT
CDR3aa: CASSQVPTGMNTEAFF

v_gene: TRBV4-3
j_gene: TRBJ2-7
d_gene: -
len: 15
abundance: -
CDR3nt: TGCGCCAGCAGCCAAGGTTGGCAGGGGCCCTACGAGCAGTACTTC
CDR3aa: CASSQGWQGPYEQYF

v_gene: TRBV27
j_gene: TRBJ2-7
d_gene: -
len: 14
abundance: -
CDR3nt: TGTGCCAGCATGAAAGACATTTGGGCCTACGAGCAGTACTTC
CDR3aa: CASMKDIWAYEQYF

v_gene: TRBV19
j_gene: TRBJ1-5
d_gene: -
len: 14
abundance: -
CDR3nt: TGTGCCAGTAGTATTCTCGGTAGCAATCAGCCCCAGCATTTT
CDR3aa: CASSILGSNQPQHF

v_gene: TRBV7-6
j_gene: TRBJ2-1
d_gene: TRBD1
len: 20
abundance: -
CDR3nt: TGTGCCAGCAGCTTCGGCCAAGGGGGCAACTCTGCGACACCGAACAATGAGCAGTTCTTC
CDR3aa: CASSFGQGGNSATPNNEQFF

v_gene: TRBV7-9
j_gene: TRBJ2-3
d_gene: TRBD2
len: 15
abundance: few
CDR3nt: TGTGCCAGTAGCCGACTAGCGGGGGGTTTCGATACGCAGTATTTT
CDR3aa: CASSRLAGGFDTQYF

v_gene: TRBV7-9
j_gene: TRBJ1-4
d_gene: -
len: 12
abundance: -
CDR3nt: TGTGCCAGCACCCCGTTAGGGGGTAAACTGTTTTTT
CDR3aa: CASTPLGGKLFF

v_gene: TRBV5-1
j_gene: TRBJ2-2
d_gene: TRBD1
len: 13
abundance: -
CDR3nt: TGCGCCAGCGGACAGGATAACACCGGGGAGCTGTTTTTT
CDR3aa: CASGQDNTGELFF

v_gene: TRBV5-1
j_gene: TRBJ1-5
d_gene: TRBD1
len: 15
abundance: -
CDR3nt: TGCGCCAGCAGCTTGCAGGGGGGTGGCAATCAGCCCCAGCATTTT
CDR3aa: CASSLQGGGNQPQHF

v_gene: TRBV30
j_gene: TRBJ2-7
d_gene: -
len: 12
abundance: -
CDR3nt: TGTGCCTGGAGTGTAGACAGATACGAGCAGTACTTC
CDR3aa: CAWSVDRYEQYF

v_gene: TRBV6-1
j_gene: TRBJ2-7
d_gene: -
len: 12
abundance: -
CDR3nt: TGTGCCAGCACGATGTCCAGGGGCGAGCAGTACTTC
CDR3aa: CASTMSRGEQYF

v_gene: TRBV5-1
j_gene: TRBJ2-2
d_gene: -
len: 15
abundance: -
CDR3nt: TGCGCCAGCAGCTTGACAGGGAGGAACACCGGGGAGCTGTTTTTT
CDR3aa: CASSLTGRNTGELFF

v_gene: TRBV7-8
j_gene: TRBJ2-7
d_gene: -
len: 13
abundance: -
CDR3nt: TGTGCCAGCAGCTTAGCACACAGCTACGAGCAGTACTTC
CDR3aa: CASSLAHSYEQYF

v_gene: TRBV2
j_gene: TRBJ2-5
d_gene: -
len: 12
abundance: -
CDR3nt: TGTGCCAGCAGGCAGGGTGCGGAGACCCAGTACTTC
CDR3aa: CASRQGAETQYF

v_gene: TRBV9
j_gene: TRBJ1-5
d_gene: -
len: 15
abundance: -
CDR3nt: TGTGCCAGCAGCAGGGGGGGGACGAGCAATCAGCCCCAGCATTTT
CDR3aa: CASSRGGTSNQPQHF

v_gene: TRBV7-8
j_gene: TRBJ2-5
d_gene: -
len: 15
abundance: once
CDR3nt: TGTGCCAGCAGCTCGAGACAGGGGAGGGTGGAGACCCAGTACTTC
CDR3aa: CASSSRQGRVETQYF

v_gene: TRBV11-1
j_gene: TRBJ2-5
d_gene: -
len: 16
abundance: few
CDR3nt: TGTGCCAGCAGCTATGATTGGCGGGGAATCCAAGAGACCCAGTACTTC
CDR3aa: CASSYDWRGIQETQYF

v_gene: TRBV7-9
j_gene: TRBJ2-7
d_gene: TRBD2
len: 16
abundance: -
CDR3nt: TGTGCCAGCAGCCGTCTAGCGGGGGGCATATCCTACGAGCAGTACTTC
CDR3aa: CASSRLAGGISYEQYF

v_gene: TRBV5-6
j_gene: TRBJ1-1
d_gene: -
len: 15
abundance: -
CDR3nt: TGTGCCAGCAGCGCATACTCGACAGGTAACACTGAAGCTTTCTTT
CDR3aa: CASSAYSTGNTEAFF

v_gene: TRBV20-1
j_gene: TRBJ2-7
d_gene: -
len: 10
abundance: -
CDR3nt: TGCAGTGCTAGCGGTAACGAGCAGTACTTC
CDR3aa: CSASGNEQYF

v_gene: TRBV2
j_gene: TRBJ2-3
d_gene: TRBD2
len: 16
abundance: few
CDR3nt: TGTGCCAGCAGTGCTGGGACTAGAACTAGCACAGATACGCAGTATTTT
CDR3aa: CASSAGTRTSTDTQYF

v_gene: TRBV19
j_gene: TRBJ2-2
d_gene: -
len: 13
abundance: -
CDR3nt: TGTGCCAGTAGTACACCGAGGACTGGGGAGCTGTTTTTT
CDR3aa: CASSTPRTGELFF

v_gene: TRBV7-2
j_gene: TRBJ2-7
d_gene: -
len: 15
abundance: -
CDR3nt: TGTGCCAGCAGCTTAAGTACTAGTGATCCCTACGAGCAGTACTTC
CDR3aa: CASSLSTSDPYEQYF

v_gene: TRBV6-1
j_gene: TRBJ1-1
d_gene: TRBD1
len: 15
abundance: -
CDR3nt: TGTGCCAGCAGTCTCTGGACAGGGAGAGACCTTGCGGCTTTCTTT
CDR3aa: CASSLWTGRDLAAFF

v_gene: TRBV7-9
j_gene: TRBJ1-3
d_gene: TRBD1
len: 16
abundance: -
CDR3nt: TGTGCCAGCAGCTGGCGGGACAGGGGTCGTGGGAACACCATATATTTT
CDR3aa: CASSWRDRGRGNTIYF

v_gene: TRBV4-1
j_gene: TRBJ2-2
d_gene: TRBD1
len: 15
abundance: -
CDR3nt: TGCGCCAGCAGCCAAGTACAGGGGGCGATCGGGGAGCTGTTTTTT
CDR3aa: CASSQVQGAIGELFF

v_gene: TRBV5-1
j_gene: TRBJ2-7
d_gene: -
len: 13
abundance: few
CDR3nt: TGCGCCAGCAGCTTGGCCGGGGTTCACGAGCAGTACTTC
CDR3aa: CASSLAGVHEQYF

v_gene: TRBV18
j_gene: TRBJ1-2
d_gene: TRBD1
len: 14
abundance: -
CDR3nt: TGTGCCAGCTCACGACAGGGTATAGACTATGGCTACACCTTC
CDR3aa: CASSRQGIDYGYTF

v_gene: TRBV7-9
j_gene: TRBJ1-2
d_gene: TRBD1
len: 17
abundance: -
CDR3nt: TGTGCCAGCAGGAAAGGACAGGGCTCCTCCTCTAACTATGGCCACACCTTC
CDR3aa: CASRKGQGSSSNYGHTF